The 6 T cell receptor beta chains in this list originate from one sample, sequenced in a study of blood T cell repertoires in COVID-19. Profiling relied on immunoSEQ multiplex PCR, and the TCRdb table lists in-frame clones only, not all of them. The top ten clones hold 3% to 4% of a sample with 150,000 to 200,000 clones, about 85% of them seen once. Input material: peripheral blood. These receptors were obtained from a human donor with acute or convalescent COVID-19. The donor label of this sample is uncertain.

The rearrangement uses TRBV19 and TRBJ1-4; perhaps TRBD1 as D (5 bases). This CDR3 spans 14 amino acids. V was shortened by 6 bases and J by 5 bases, with 13 bases between the two germline ends. Germline-derived CDR1 and CDR2 are LNHDA and SQIVND (reference sequence). This CDR3 reads CASRPGQTNEKLFF. The CDR3 DNA sequence: TGTGCCAGTAGGCCCGGACAAACCAATGAAAAACTGTTTTTT. Together with reference TRBV19 and TRBJ1-4, the CDR3 gives the full variable domain: DGGITQSPKYLFRKEGQNVTLSCEQNLNHDAMYWYRQDPGQGLRLIYYSQIVNDFQKGDIAEGYSVSREKKESFPLTVTSAQKNPTAFYLCASRPGQTNEKLFFGSGTQLSVL.

The V and J genes are TRBV18 and TRBJ2-2, with D tentatively TRBD2 (6 bases). V was clipped by 2 bases and J by 1 base, with 8 bases between them. The CDR3 sequence is 15 residues long. Germline V gives CDR1 KGHSH, CDR2 LQKENI. CDR3 sequence (DNA): TGTGCCAGCTCACCAAACGGGGGGAACACCGGGGAGCTGTTTTTT. Protein product: CASSPNGGNTGELFF.

The genes are TRBV7-8 and TRBJ1-6; D gene ambiguous. The V gene lost 1 base and the J gene lost 6 bases, with 10 bases spanning the gap. The germline V gene encodes CDR1 SGHVS and CDR2 FQNEAQ. The CDR3 is made up of 15 amino acids. The CDR3 sequence is CASSLEPRFNSPLHF. The CDR3 bases are TGTGCCAGCAGCTTAGAACCCAGGTTTAATTCACCCCTCCACTTT. The full variable domain, with the rest looked up from reference TRBV7-8 and TRBJ1-6, is GAGVSQSPRYKVAKRGQDVALRCDPISGHVSLFWYQQALGQGPEFLTYFQNEAQLDKSGLPSDRFFAERPEGSVSTLKIQRTQQEDSAVYLCASSLEPRFNSPLHFGNGTRLTVT.

V is TRBV15 and J is TRBJ1-5; D may be TRBD1 (5 bases). The CDR3 is 14 amino acids. Trimming shortened V by 8 bases and J by 6 bases, and 17 bases separated the two germline ends. From germline, CDR1 is LNHNV and CDR2 YYDKDF (reference sequence). As DNA, the CDR3 is TGTGCCACCCTACGGGGGGAGTTCGGTCAGCCCCAGCATTTT. Its translation: CATLRGEFGQPQHF.

Only a few counts were recorded for this clone. This chain joins TRBV27 and TRBJ1-3; D possibly corresponds to TRBD1 (5 bases). CDR1 and CDR2 from the germline V gene are MNHEY and SMNVEV (reference sequence). CDR3 length equals 17 residues. V lost 10 bases, J lost 0 bases, and 22 bases lay in between. The CDR3 DNA is TGTGCCACCAAACCCTTTTCTGACAGATTCTCTGGAAACACCATATATTTT. Residues: CATKPFSDRFSGNTIYF.

The genes are TRBV5-4 and TRBJ2-7, with 7 bases aligning to TRBD1. The germline V gene has CDR1 SGHNT and CDR2 YYREEE (reference sequence). The CDR3 runs 15 residues. V lost 3 bases, J lost 0 bases, and 6 bases stayed unmatched. This chain's CDR3 is CASSSGQRSSYEQYF. As DNA, the CDR3 is TGTGCCAGCAGCTCGGGACAGAGGAGCTCCTACGAGCAGTACTTC. The full variable domain, with the rest looked up from reference TRBV5-4 and TRBJ2-7, is ETGVTQSPTHLIKTRGQQVTLRCSSQSGHNTVSWYQQALGQGPQFIFQYYREEENGRGNFPPRFSGLQFPNYSSELNVNALELDDSALYLCASSSGQRSSYEQYFGPGTRLTVT.